This T cell receptor beta chain came from a study of shared clonotypes between healthy human individuals. Libraries were prepared by immunoSEQ multiplex PCR; TCRdb keeps only in-frame clonotypes and omits some of them. The sample comprises 1.5 million to 2.5 million clones, roughly 95% of which are singletons, and 0.95% to 1.5% rests with the top ten. CDR1 and CDR2 from the germline V gene are MNHEY and SVGAGI. V lost 6 bases to trimming and J lost 5 bases, with 7 bases between them. The CDR3 is made up of 11 amino acids. CD45RO-negative CD8 cells positively selected for CCR7 made up the naive population, which excluded terminally differentiated effector memory CD45RA+ cells.

Sequenced input: naive CD8+ T cells sorted from blood. This chain joins TRBV6-5 and TRBJ2-5, with unresolved D. This receptor was taken from a man younger than 35 in good health. Written as DNA, the CDR3 is TGTGCCAGCAGGGGCCACGAGACCCAGTACTTC. It yields the protein CASRGHETQYF.